The T cell receptor beta chain described here comes from a study of CD8+CD57+ T cells in acquired aplastic anemia. The germline V gene has CDR1 SGDLS and CDR2 YYNGEE. V was pared by 4 bases and J by 6 bases, with 7 bases between. This CDR3 comprises 12 residues. TCR beta VDJ and CDR3 profiling used genomic DNA as template. TCRdb fed the reads into MiXCR, producing one record per CDR3 protein. Here the sample spans about 110,000 distinct CDR3 sequences, approximately 48% being singletons. This TCR derives from a human donor in good health, serving as a control. Sequencing used sorted CD4+, CD8+, or CD8+CD57+ T cells (not recorded which) from PBMCs. The chain links TRBV9 to TRBJ1-4, with D perhaps TRBD1 (5 bases). CDR3 sequence reads: CASSQGYEKLFF. CDR3 DNA: TGTGCCAGCAGCCAGGGTTATGAAAAACTGTTTTTT.